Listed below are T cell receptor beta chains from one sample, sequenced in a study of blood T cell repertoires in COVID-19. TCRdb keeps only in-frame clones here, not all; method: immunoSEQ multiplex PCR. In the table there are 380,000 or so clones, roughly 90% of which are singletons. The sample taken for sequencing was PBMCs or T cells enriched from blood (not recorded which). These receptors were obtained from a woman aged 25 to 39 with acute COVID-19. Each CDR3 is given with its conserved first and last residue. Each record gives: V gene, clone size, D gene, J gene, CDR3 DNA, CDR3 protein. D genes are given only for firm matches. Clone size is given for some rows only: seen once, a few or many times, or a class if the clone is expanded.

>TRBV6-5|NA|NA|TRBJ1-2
TGTGGGGCATCTAACTATGGCTACACCTTC
CGASNYGYTF
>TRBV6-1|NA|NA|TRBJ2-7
TGTGCCAGCAGTGAATGGGGCGAACATCTCTACGAGCAGTACTTC
CASSEWGEHLYEQYF
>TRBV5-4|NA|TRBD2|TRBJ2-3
TGTGCCAGCAGCTTGGGAGTTAGCGGGGGGGCAGCAGATACGCAGTATTTT
CASSLGVSGGAADTQYF
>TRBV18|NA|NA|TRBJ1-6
TGTGCCAGCTCACCCTCCGGTTCACCCCTCCACTTT
CASSPSGSPLHF
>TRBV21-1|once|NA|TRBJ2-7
TGTGCCAGCAGCAAAGGAGAGGCTAGCGGGGGGCTATACGAGCAGTACTTC
CASSKGEASGGLYEQYF
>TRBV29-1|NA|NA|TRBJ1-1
TGCAGCGTCCGGACTGAGAACACTGAAGCTTTCTTT
CSVRTENTEAFF
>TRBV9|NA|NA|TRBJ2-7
TGTGCCAGCAGCGCCCGGGACAACCCTTCGGGGGAGCAGTACTTC
CASSARDNPSGEQYF
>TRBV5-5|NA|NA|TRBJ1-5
TGTGCCAGCAGCTTGGGCTTGGGAGTGTTCAATAGCAATCAGCCCCAGCATTTT
CASSLGLGVFNSNQPQHF
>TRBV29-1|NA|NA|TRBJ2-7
TGCAGCGTGAAACGTGGGGGCGGTAGCTCCTACGAGCAGTACTTC
CSVKRGGGSSYEQYF
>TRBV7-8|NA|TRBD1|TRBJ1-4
TGTGCCAGCAGCGGACAGGGGGCAACTAATGAAAAACTGTTTTTT
CASSGQGATNEKLFF
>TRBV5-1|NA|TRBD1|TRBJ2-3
TGCGCCAGCAGCCACGGACAGGGCCGGGGCGATACGCAGTATTTT
CASSHGQGRGDTQYF
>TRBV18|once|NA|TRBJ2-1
TGTGCCAGCTCACCAGGAGACGGGTTACGGCAGTTCTTC
CASSPGDGLRQFF
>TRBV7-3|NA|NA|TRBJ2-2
TGTGCCAGCAGCTTAATGCCCCTAGCGAACACCGGGGAGCTGTTTTTT
CASSLMPLANTGELFF
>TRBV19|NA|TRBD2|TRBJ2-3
TGTGCCAGTAGTCCAGAGCGGGGGGGCACAGATACGCAGTATTTT
CASSPERGGTDTQYF